These 3 T cell receptor beta chains share one sample of origin, sequenced in a study of T cells in localized non-small cell lung cancer. Only in-frame clones appear in the TCRdb table, and some are missing; sequencing was by immunoSEQ multiplex PCR. In the table there are under 35,000 clones, roughly 90% of which are singletons. The sample in question was peripheral blood mononuclear cells, obtained before any cancer treatment. The receptors were sampled from a woman aged 40-69 years with stage III lung adenocarcinoma.

The chain carries TRBV13 and TRBJ2-5; 7 bases are a match to TRBD2. Germline V gene data show CDR1 as PRHDT and CDR2 as FYEKMQ (reference sequence). V gave up 5 bases and J gave up 1 base; unmatched junction bases: 4. The CDR3 loop spans 14 amino acids. CDR3 protein: CASSPRLAQETQYF. CDR3 DNA sequence: TGTGCCAGCAGCCCTAGACTAGCCCAAGAGACCCAGTACTTC.

The chain employs TRBV29-1 and TRBJ2-1; possible D gene TRBD1, 5 bases. CDR3 length: 13 residues. The germline gives CDR1 SQVTM, CDR2 ANQGSEA. The V and J ends lost 6 bases and 0 bases respectively, with 9 bases between them. CDR3 in amino acids: CSVDSVSYNEQFF. As DNA, the CDR3 is TGCAGCGTCGACAGCGTCTCCTACAATGAGCAGTTCTTC.

The rearrangement links TRBV6-5 to TRBJ2-2, with 10 bases aligning to TRBD1. CDR1 and CDR2 from the germline V gene are MNHEY and SVGAGI. Unmatched junction bases numbered 3, after V lost 8 bases and J lost 3 bases. The CDR3 is 14 amino acids. CDR3 DNA sequence: TGTGCCAGCTCCGGACAGGGGGACACCGGGGAGCTGTTTTTT. Translated: CASSGQGDTGELFF.